Below are 11 T cell receptor beta chains sequenced from a single sample in a study of blood T cell repertoires in COVID-19. TCRdb keeps only in-frame clones here, not all; method: immunoSEQ multiplex PCR. The sample has about 98,000 clones, about 78% seen once. The source material was peripheral blood. The receptors come from a man aged 55 to 70 with active or convalescent COVID-19.

V and J are TRBV23-1 and TRBJ2-5, with 8 bases aligning to TRBD1. Being an ORF, TRBV23-1 has a function that is uncertain. The CDR3 spans 19 residues. Germline trimming cut 11 bases from V and 5 bases from J; bases unmatched to any gene: 28. The DNA of the CDR3 is TGCGCCCGACAAACCGCAGTGACGGACATGACAGGGGCCGGTGAGACCCAGTACTTC. Protein sequence: CARQTAVTDMTGAGETQYF.

This clone has a handful of counts. The chain uses TRBV5-1 and TRBJ2-7; TRBD2 matches at 7 bases. Germline assignment: CDR1 SGHRS and CDR2 YFSETQ. The CDR3 extends over 15 amino acids. The ends lost 3 bases at V and 4 bases at J; junction bases unmatched: 10. The CDR3 region has the DNA TGCGCCAGCAGCTCGGGAGGAGGGATTGAGTACGAGCAGTACTTC. Translating it yields CASSSGGGIEYEQYF.

This chain uses TRBV5-1 with TRBJ2-3; weak D call: TRBD2 (6 bases). CDR3 size: 14 residues. Trimming cost V 0 bases and J 6 bases, with 11 bases left between them. From germline, CDR1 is SGHRS and CDR2 YFSETQ. The CDR3: CASSLAGRGDTQYF. CDR3 bases: TGCGCCAGCAGCTTGGCGGGACGGGGGGATACGCAGTATTTT.

This clone has just one count. The rearrangement joins TRBV11-2 to TRBJ2-1, with D perhaps matching TRBD2 (6 bases). The CDR3 has 15 amino acids. Germline loops: CDR1 SGHAT, CDR2 FQNNGV. V lost 2 bases to trimming and J lost 4 bases, with 12 bases between them. The CDR3 spells CASSLLRGAYNEQFF. The DNA of the CDR3 is TGTGCCAGCAGCTTACTGCGCGGGGCATACAATGAGCAGTTCTTC.

This chain links TRBV28 with TRBJ2-3; no firm D call. Germline lookup yields CDR1 MDHEN and CDR2 SYDVKM. The V end lost 3 bases, the J end lost 5 bases, and 3 bases lay between the germline ends. The CDR3 length is 11 residues. CDR3 amino acids: CASSFRDTQYF. In DNA, the CDR3 is TGTGCCAGCAGTTTCAGAGATACGCAGTATTTT.

The chain is built from TRBV24-1 and TRBJ1-5, with a possible D match to TRBD1 (5 bases). CDR3 length: 15 amino acids. The V gene's germline CDR1 is KGHDR and CDR2 SFDVKD. The ends were cut back, 3 bases at V and 1 base at J, with 9 bases in the middle. In DNA form, the CDR3 reads TGTGCCACCAGTGATGGGACTCTCAGCAATCAGCCCCAGCATTTT. It encodes CATSDGTLSNQPQHF.

The chain is built from TRBV28 and TRBJ1-6; 9 positions match TRBD1. The germline gives CDR1 MDHEN, CDR2 SYDVKM. The CDR3 sequence is 15 residues long. Unmatched junction bases numbered 10, after V lost 6 bases and J lost 10 bases. The CDR3 DNA follows: TGTGCCAGCAGCGACCGGGACAGGGTAAACTCACCCCTCCACTTT. Protein sequence: CASSDRDRVNSPLHF.

Ten or more counts support this clone. The DNA of the CDR3 is TGTGCCAGCAGCCACTGGACAGGAATGAACACTGAAGCTTTCTTT. This codes for CASSHWTGMNTEAFF. The rearrangement links TRBV5-6 to TRBJ1-1; 7 nucleotides match TRBD1. V shed 4 bases and J 0 bases; nucleotides not matched to a gene: 6. The germline V gene has CDR1 SGHDT and CDR2 YYEEEE. This CDR3 contains 15 residues.

The chain has TRBV4-3 and TRBJ2-5, with TRBD2 matching 8 bases. The germline CDR1 and CDR2 sequences are LGHNA and YSLEER. The CDR3 is made up of 16 amino acids. V lost 1 base and J lost 4; bases outside the gene matches: 8. CDR3 DNA: TGCGCCAGCAGCCAAGTAGCAGCGGGAGCACTAGAGACCCAGTACTTC. Its protein is CASSQVAAGALETQYF.

Here the CDR3 DNA reads TGTGCCACCAGTGGGCAGGGTGTGACAGATACGCAGTATTTT. The encoded protein is CATSGQGVTDTQYF. The chain is built from TRBV24-1 and TRBJ2-3; D may be TRBD1 (5 bases). Trimming removed 5 bases at V and 3 bases at J, with 11 bases between. This CDR3 comprises 14 residues. Germline CDR1 reads KGHDR; CDR2 reads SFDVKD.

This rearrangement joins TRBV14 to TRBJ1-1; no clear D. Germline assignment: CDR1 SGHDN and CDR2 FVKESK. The germline V and J ends were trimmed by 4 bases and 1 base, with 7 bases remaining between them. This CDR3 contains 13 residues. CDR3 loop: CASSPSPNTEAFF. The DNA of the CDR3 is TGTGCCAGCAGCCCAAGCCCGAACACTGAAGCTTTCTTT.